This T cell receptor (beta chain) comes out of a study of blood T cell repertoires in COVID-19 (dated by TCRdb to the early 2020s). For the wider study: Collaborator samples came from the United States, Italy and Spain and covered acute and convalescent phases of COVID-19. The prospective study material was composed of cDNA or gDNA derived from T cells, B-cell-depleted T cells, or PBMCs. The dataset comprised deeply sampled blood TCRbeta repertoires from subjects exposed to, actively infected with, or recovered from COVID-19. A freely available public database, intended as a resource for researchers studying the immune response to SARS-CoV-2, is where the repertoires were released. The samples were drawn from the first 160 participants of the ongoing ImmuneRACE study and from 1,254 subjects provided by 6 global collaborators. Nearly every sample came with metadata listing a de-identified subject ID, COVID-19 status, age in years and sex. Where available, HLA class I and class II types were taken from metadata supplied by the sample provider and were not determined by assay-based typing. Findings and caveats that apply to the study as a whole: How much clinical and demographic metadata was included differed by source and by participant, and the metadata was provided uncurated.

One collaborating source in Seattle enrolled patients while the patients were actively infected and followed the patients over time throughout the course of disease. Each collaborating institution followed its own protocols to collect whole blood in K2EDTA tubes. For TCRbeta analysis, collaborators shipped samples in one of three forms: frozen whole blood, isolated PBMCs, or DNA extracted from either of those sample types. A remark on this clone: Its antigen remains undetermined. No base quality values were provided; no much bigger clone lies one nucleotide off.

CDR1 and CDR2, looked up from the germline V gene, are SGHRS and YFSETQ. Counted from cysteine to phenylalanine, this CDR3 has 13 amino acids. The DNA shown is the 39-base CDR3, in frame from base 1. Germline trimming: 9 bases from V, 3 bases from J; junction bases outside gene matches: 8. TCRbeta CDR3 regions were amplified from genomic DNA by means of the immunoSEQ Assay, a bias-controlled multiplex PCR. The original methods were these. The number of nucleated cells in each sample was estimated from the amplification of reference gene primers within the assay. To quantify the absolute abundance of each unique TCRbeta CDR3 rearrangement, sequence reads were collapsed and filtered. Productive Simpson clonality was computed per sample as the square root of Simpson's diversity index over productive rearrangements. In its TCRdb copy, this immuneACCESS table keeps in-frame sequences only and misses some clones. Where compared with another copy, unresolved V genes explain less than half of these, and the others have no known cause. D and trimming were read from the DNA, whereas the V and J calls and clone size are those reported in that table. A total of under 200,000 clones appear in this sample, about 85% of them only once. The ten largest make up 7% to 10% of the sample.

This sequence uses TRBV5-1 and TRBJ2-5, and 7 junction bases match TRBD1. Specimen: peripheral blood. This receptor was identified in a woman in her sixties with COVID-19, enrolled during active disease. The sequenced DNA: TGCGCCACCCGACAGGGAATGGAAGAGACCCAGTACTTC. It translates as CATRQGMEETQYF.